The 15 T cell receptor beta chains below come from one sample, sequenced in a study of shared clonotypes between healthy human individuals. Profiling relied on immunoSEQ multiplex PCR, and the TCRdb table lists in-frame clones only, not all of them. The data contain 170,000 or so clones, approximately 62% of them singletons. Material: memory CD4+ T cells sorted from blood. Subset noted: CD45RA-negative fraction. Receptor source: a man aged 25 to 40 in good health.

The J gene is TRBJ2-3, the V gene TRBV11-3; no clear D. This CDR3 region has 15 residues. CDR1 SGHNT and CDR2 YENEEA come from the germline V gene. The ends were cut back, 5 bases at V and 0 bases at J, with 12 bases in the middle. The CDR3 spells CASSSPRISTDTQYF. CDR3 nucleotides: TGTGCCAGCAGCAGCCCCCGAATTAGCACAGATACGCAGTATTTT.

The chain has TRBV5-6 and TRBJ2-1, with TRBD2 as a possible D gene (6 bases). From germline, CDR1 is SGHDT and CDR2 YYEEEE. Deletions cut 6 bases from V and 3 bases from J, with 19 bases between. The CDR3 loop spans 16 amino acids. CDR3 residues: CASTPEAPGLYNEQFF. The CDR3 nucleotides read TGTGCCAGCACCCCGGAGGCCCCGGGACTCTACAATGAGCAGTTCTTC.

This chain links TRBV28 with TRBJ2-1; D might be TRBD1 (6 bases). Germline loops: CDR1 MDHEN, CDR2 SYDVKM. The length of the CDR3 is 14 residues. V was cut by 6 bases and J by 8 bases, with 17 bases left in between. CDR3 in amino acids: CASRPGQIFDEQFF. CDR3 nucleotides: TGTGCCAGCAGACCGGGACAAATTTTCGATGAGCAGTTCTTC. The full variable domain, in which reference TRBV28 and TRBJ2-1 provide the parts outside the CDR3, is DVKVTQSSRYLVKRTGEKVFLECVQDMDHENMFWYRQDPGLGLRLIYFSYDVKMKEKGDIPEGYSVSREKKERFSLILESASTNQTSMYLCASRPGQIFDEQFFGPGTRLTVL.

The V gene is TRBV6-1, the J gene TRBJ2-7; TRBD1 aligns across 7 bases. Germline V gene data show CDR1 as MNHNS and CDR2 as SASEGT. The V gene end was trimmed by 5 bases and the J gene end by 0 bases; junction bases not matched to a gene: 4. The CDR3 sequence is 14 residues long. CDR3 sequence (DNA): TGTGCCAGCAGTTTGGGACAGCACTCCTACGAGCAGTACTTC. Residues: CASSLGQHSYEQYF.

In its sample, this clone was seen a few times. This CDR3 reads CASSRAADGEETQYF. In DNA, the CDR3 is TGTGCCAGCAGCCGGGCGGCGGACGGGGAAGAGACCCAGTACTTC. This rearrangement joins TRBV5-4 to TRBJ2-5; D possibly corresponds to TRBD2 (5 bases). The CDR3 is 15 residues long. Per germline, CDR1 SGHNT and CDR2 YYREEE (reference sequence). V dropped 4 bases and J dropped 3 bases, with 16 bases sitting between them.

V is TRBV30 and J is TRBJ2-7; the match to TRBD1 covers 10 bases. The CDR3 runs to 12 residues. Trimming took 8 bases from V and 4 from J; bases not matched to a gene: 5. CDR1 is GTSNPN, CDR2 SVGIG, per germline (reference sequence). CDR3 coding DNA: TGTGCCACGACAGGGGGCGCGTACGAGCAGTACTTC. Translation gives CATTGGAYEQYF.

This clone was recorded once. This chain links TRBV11-1 with TRBJ2-1; weak D call: TRBD2 (6 bases). Germline V gene data show CDR1 as SGHAT and CDR2 as FQDESV (reference sequence). The CDR3 consists of 16 residues. V lost 4 bases to trimming and J lost 0 bases, with 13 bases between them. The DNA of the CDR3 is TGTGCCAGCAGCTATTTAGCGGCAATCTCCTACAATGAGCAGTTCTTC. Translated, it gives CASSYLAAISYNEQFF.

The V call is TRBV28, the J call TRBJ2-3; 8 nucleotides match TRBD2. Losses at the gene ends were 6 bases for V and 6 bases for J; bases not matched to a gene: 17. Germline V lookup: CDR1 MDHEN, CDR2 SYDVKM. CDR3 length: 17 amino acids. As DNA, the CDR3 is TGTGCCAGCAGCTTTTCCTCCGGGAGGGGGGGTTTGGATACGCAGTATTTT. The encoded protein is CASSFSSGRGGLDTQYF. The whole variable domain, filled in from reference TRBV28 and TRBJ2-3, reads DVKVTQSSRYLVKRTGEKVFLECVQDMDHENMFWYRQDPGLGLRLIYFSYDVKMKEKGDIPEGYSVSREKKERFSLILESASTNQTSMYLCASSFSSGRGGLDTQYFGPGTRLTVL.

The chain employs TRBV5-8 and TRBJ2-4; unclear D gene. The germline V gene has CDR1 SGHTS and CDR2 YDEGEE. This CDR3 has 15 residues. V gave up 4 bases and J gave up 2 bases, with 13 bases separating them. The CDR3 DNA is TGTGCCAGCAGCCCCTTCCGGCAGTCCAAAAACATTCAGTACTTC. Translating it yields CASSPFRQSKNIQYF.

This clone was seen a few times. V usage is TRBV28 and J usage is TRBJ2-3, with D perhaps TRBD2 (5 bases). V was clipped by 4 bases and J by 6 bases, with 17 bases between them. Germline CDR1 MDHEN, CDR2 SYDVKM. The CDR3 consists of 15 residues. CDR3 in DNA: TGTGCCAGCAGTTCCGGGGAATTGAAGGTTGATACGCAGTATTTT. It translates to CASSSGELKVDTQYF.

The chain is built from TRBV5-5 and TRBJ1-1, with D uncertain. The CDR3 runs to 16 residues. Germline values: CDR1 SGHKS, CDR2 YYEKEE (reference sequence). The ends were cut back, 4 bases at V and 1 base at J, with 17 bases in the middle. CDR3 DNA: TGTGCCAGCAGCCCTGAATTGGTTGGGTCGAACACTGAAGCTTTCTTT. It yields the protein CASSPELVGSNTEAFF.

The chain joins TRBV7-2 to TRBJ2-5; the D gene is possibly TRBD2 (6 bases). V lost 0 bases to trimming and J lost 3 bases, with 8 bases between them. There are 14 residues in the CDR3. Germline V gives CDR1 SGHTA, CDR2 FQGNSA. The CDR3 DNA sequence: TGTGCCAGCAGCTTAGCGTGGGGGGAAGAGACCCAGTACTTC. This gives the protein CASSLAWGEETQYF. Combining the CDR3 with reference TRBV7-2 and TRBJ2-5 gives the whole variable domain GAGVSQSPSNKVTEKGKDVELRCDPISGHTALYWYRQSLGQGLEFLIYFQGNSAPDKSGLPSDRFSAERTGGSVSTLTIQRTQQEDSAVYLCASSLAWGEETQYFGPGTRLLVL.

The chain carries TRBV2 and TRBJ2-3, with TRBD2 matching over 15 bases. Germline V gene lookup returns CDR1 SNHLY and CDR2 FYNNEI. This CDR3 region has 18 residues. J gave up 0 bases and V 5 bases, and 6 bases lay outside the gene matches. The CDR3 DNA reads as TGTGCCAGCAGTCCGGGACTAGCGGGAGGTACTAGCACAGATACGCAGTATTTT. This translates into CASSPGLAGGTSTDTQYF.

The V gene is TRBV28, the J gene TRBJ2-3, with D unresolved. Germline V gene sequence: CDR1 MDHEN, CDR2 SYDVKM. The CDR3 runs to 14 residues. V was shortened by 4 bases and J by 2 bases, with 10 bases between the two germline ends. CDR3 nucleotide sequence: TGTGCCAGCAGTTCGGGTGGATTCACAGATACGCAGTATTTT. Protein: CASSSGGFTDTQYF. The complete variable domain, with remaining parts taken from reference TRBV28 and TRBJ2-3, reads DVKVTQSSRYLVKRTGEKVFLECVQDMDHENMFWYRQDPGLGLRLIYFSYDVKMKEKGDIPEGYSVSREKKERFSLILESASTNQTSMYLCASSSGGFTDTQYFGPGTRLTVL.

The CDR3 here is CATSRDWGGRYDEQYF. CDR3 coding DNA: TGTGCCACCAGCAGAGATTGGGGCGGGAGGTACGACGAGCAGTACTTC. V usage is TRBV15 and J usage is TRBJ2-7; 8 nucleotides match TRBD2. CDR1 is LNHNV and CDR2 is YYDKDF in the germline V gene (reference sequence). Trimming removed 0 bases from V and 5 bases from J; junction bases left unmatched: 9. CDR3 length: 16 amino acids.